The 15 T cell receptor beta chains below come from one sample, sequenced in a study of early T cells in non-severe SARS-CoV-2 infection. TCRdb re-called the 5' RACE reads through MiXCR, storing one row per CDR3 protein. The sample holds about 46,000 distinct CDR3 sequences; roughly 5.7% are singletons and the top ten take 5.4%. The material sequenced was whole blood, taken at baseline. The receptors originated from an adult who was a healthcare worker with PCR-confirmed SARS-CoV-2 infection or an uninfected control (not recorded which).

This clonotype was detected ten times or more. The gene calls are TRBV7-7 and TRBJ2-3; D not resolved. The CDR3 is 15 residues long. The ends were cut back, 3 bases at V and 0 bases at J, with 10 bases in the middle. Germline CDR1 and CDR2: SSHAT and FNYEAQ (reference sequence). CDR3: CASSLSRWSTDTQYF. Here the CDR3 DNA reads TGTGCCAGCAGCTTGTCGCGTTGGAGCACAGATACGCAGTATTTT.

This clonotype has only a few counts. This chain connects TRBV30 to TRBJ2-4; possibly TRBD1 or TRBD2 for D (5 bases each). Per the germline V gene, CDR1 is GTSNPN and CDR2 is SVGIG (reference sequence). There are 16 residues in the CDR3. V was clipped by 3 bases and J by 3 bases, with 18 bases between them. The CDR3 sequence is CAWRDPGRLGKNIQYF. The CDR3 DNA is TGTGCCTGGAGGGACCCGGGACGCCTGGGCAAAAACATTCAGTACTTC.

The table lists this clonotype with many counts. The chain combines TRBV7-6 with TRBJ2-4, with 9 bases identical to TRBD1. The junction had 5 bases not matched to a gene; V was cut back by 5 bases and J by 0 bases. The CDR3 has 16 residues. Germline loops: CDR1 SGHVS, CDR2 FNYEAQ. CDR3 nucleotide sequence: TGTGCCAGCAGCCCCGGACAGGGGATAGCCAAAAACATTCAGTACTTC. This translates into CASSPGQGIAKNIQYF.

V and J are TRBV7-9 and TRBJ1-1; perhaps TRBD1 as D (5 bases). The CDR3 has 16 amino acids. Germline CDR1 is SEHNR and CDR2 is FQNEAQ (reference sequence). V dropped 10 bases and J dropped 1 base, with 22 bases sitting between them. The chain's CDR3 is CAISREAGLGNTEAFF. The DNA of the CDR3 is TGTGCCATCAGTCGAGAGGCAGGGTTAGGGAACACTGAAGCTTTCTTT. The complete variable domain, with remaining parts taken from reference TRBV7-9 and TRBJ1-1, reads DTGVSQNPRHKITKRGQNVTFRCDPISEHNRLYWYRQTLGQGPEFLTYFQNEAQLEKSRLLSDRFSAERPKGSFSTLEIQRTEQGDSAMYLCAISREAGLGNTEAFFGQGTRLTVV.

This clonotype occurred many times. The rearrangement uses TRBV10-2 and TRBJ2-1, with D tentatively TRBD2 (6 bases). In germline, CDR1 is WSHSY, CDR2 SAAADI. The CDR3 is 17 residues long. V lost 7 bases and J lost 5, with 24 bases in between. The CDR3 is CASIGSRGIMTHNEQFF. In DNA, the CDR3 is TGCGCCAGCATTGGCAGTCGGGGGATCATGACTCACAATGAGCAGTTCTTC.

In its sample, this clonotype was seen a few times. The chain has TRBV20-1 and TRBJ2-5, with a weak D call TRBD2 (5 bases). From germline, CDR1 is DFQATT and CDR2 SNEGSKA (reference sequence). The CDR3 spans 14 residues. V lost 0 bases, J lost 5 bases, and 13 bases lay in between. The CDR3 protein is CSARDKRGHETQYF. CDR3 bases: TGCAGTGCTAGAGATAAACGAGGGCATGAGACCCAGTACTTC.

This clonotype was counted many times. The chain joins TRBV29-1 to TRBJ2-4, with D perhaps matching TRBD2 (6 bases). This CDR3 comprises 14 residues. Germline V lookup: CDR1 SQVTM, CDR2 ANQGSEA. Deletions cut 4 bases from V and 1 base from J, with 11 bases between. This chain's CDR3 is CSVATGLAKNIQYF. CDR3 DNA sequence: TGCAGCGTTGCAACGGGACTCGCCAAAAACATTCAGTACTTC.

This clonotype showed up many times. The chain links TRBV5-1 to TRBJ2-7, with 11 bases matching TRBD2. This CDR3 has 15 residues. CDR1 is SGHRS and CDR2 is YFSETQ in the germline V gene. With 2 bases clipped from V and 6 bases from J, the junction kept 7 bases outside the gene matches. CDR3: CASSLLAGEAREQYF. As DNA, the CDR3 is TGCGCCAGCAGCTTACTAGCGGGAGAGGCGCGCGAGCAGTACTTC.

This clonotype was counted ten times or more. The CDR3 DNA is TGTGCCAGCAGCTTAGTGGGTATAGCGGGCAATGAGCAGTTCTTC. Translated, it gives CASSLVGIAGNEQFF. V gene TRBV7-9 combines with J gene TRBJ2-1; TRBD2 matches 7 bases. The CDR3 spans 15 residues. CDR1 and CDR2 from the germline V gene are SEHNR and FQNEAQ (reference sequence). V shed 1 base and J 6 bases; nucleotides not matched to a gene: 6.

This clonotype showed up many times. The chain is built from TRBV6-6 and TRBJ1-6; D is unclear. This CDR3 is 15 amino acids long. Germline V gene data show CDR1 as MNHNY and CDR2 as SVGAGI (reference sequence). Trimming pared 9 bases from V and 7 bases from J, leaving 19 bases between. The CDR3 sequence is CASTQRGGNNSPLHF. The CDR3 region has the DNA TGTGCCAGTACGCAACGGGGAGGCAACAATTCACCCCTCCACTTT.

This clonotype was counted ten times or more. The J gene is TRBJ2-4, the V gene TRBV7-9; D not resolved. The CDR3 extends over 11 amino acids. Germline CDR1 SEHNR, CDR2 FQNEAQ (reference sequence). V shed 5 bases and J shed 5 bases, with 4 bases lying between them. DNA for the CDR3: TGTGCCAGCAGCCAGCAAAACATTCAGTACTTC. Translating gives CASSQQNIQYF.

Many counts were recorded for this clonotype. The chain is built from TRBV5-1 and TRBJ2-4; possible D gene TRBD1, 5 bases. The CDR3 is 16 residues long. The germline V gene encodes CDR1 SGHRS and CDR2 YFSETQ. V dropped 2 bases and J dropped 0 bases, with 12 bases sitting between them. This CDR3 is CASSFDSVRAKNIQYF. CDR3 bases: TGCGCCAGCAGCTTTGACAGCGTACGAGCCAAAAACATTCAGTACTTC.

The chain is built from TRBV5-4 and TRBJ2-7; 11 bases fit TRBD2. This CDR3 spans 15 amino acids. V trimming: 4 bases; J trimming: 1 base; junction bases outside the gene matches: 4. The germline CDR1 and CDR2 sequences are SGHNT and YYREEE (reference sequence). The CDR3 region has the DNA TGTGCCAGCAGCCCACTAGCGGGAGCGTCCTACGAGCAGTACTTC. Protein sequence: CASSPLAGASYEQYF.

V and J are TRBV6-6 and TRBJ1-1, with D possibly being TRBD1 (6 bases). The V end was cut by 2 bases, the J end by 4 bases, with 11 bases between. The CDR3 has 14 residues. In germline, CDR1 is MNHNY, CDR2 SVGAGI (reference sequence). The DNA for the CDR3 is TGTGCCAGCAGTTACCCGGACAGATCCACTGAAGCTTTCTTT. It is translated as CASSYPDRSTEAFF.

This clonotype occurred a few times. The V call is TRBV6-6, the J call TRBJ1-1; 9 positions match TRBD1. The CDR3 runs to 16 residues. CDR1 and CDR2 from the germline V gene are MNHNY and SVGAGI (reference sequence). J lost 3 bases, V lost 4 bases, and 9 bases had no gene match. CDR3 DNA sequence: TGTGCCAGCAGTTGGGGCAGGGGGGACAGGGACACTGAAGCTTTCTTT. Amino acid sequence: CASSWGRGDRDTEAFF.